The rows below give T cell receptor beta chains drawn from one sample of a study of control samples from healthy donors and cancer patients. TCRdb's table, derived via immunoSEQ multiplex PCR, lists solely in-frame clones and lacks some. The table includes 95,000 to 130,000 clones, 85% to 90% detected once. The specimen sequenced was PBMCs. These TCRs come from a woman between 45 and 65 years old with colorectal cancer. Both conserved end residues are part of each CDR3. A D gene is named only where the DNA matches it firmly. The size entry is marked missing in some rows and otherwise reads once, few, many or a size class.

TRBV12-3/TRBV12-4	TRBJ2-3	NA	NA	TGTGCCAGCAGTTTAGGGTATGGGGACCCGCAGTATTTT	CASSLGYGDPQYF
TRBV10-3	TRBJ2-6	TRBD2	NA	TGTGCCATCAGGCCCGCGGGGGGGGCTGGGGCCAACGTCCTGACTTTC	CAIRPAGGAGANVLTF
TRBV14	TRBJ1-3	NA	NA	TGTGCCAGCAGCCGACGGACTGATATTGGCTCTGGAAACACCATATATTTT	CASSRRTDIGSGNTIYF
TRBV11-3	TRBJ1-1	NA	NA	TGTGCCAGCAGCCTCCAACCGGGCCTCGAAGCTTTCTTT	CASSLQPGLEAFF
TRBV7-9	TRBJ2-5	TRBD1	NA	TGTGCCAGCAGCTTAGAGGGGAGGTACGGACAGGGGGACCAAGAGACCCAGTACTTC	CASSLEGRYGQGDQETQYF
TRBV9	TRBJ1-4	TRBD1	NA	TGTGCCAGCAGCGTAGGACAGGGTGAGGGTGAAAAACTGTTTTTT	CASSVGQGEGEKLFF
TRBV4-1	TRBJ2-5	NA	NA	TGCGCCAGCAGCCGCATGGAGCGTTCGAGGGAAGAGACCCAGTACTTC	CASSRMERSREETQYF
TRBV6-5	TRBJ2-2	NA	few	TGTGCCAGCGCAAGGGGCCTGTTTAACACCGGGGAGCTGTTTTTT	CASARGLFNTGELFF
TRBV3-1/TRBV3-2	TRBJ1-1	NA	NA	TGTGCCAGCGGCCGGGCAGTCACTGAAGCTTTCTTT	CASGRAVTEAFF
TRBV6-1	TRBJ1-1	NA	NA	TGTGCCAGCAGTGAAAAGGGGGGGACTGAAGCTTTCTTT	CASSEKGGTEAFF
TRBV5-6	TRBJ1-4	NA	NA	TGTGCCAGCAGACCGGCTGGGTCATTTGAAAAACTGTTTTTT	CASRPAGSFEKLFF
TRBV3-1/TRBV3-2	TRBJ2-7	TRBD1	NA	TGTGCCAGCAGCCAGACGGGACAGGGGGACGAGCAGTACTTC	CASSQTGQGDEQYF
TRBV5-1	TRBJ2-7	TRBD2	few	TGCGCCAGCAGCTTGGAGGGGACTAGCGGCTACGAGCAGTACTTC	CASSLEGTSGYEQYF
TRBV6-5	TRBJ1-1	NA	NA	TGTGCCAGCAGTTACAGGGATCCCGTGAACACTGAAGCTTTCTTT	CASSYRDPVNTEAFF
TRBV6-6	TRBJ1-2	TRBD1	NA	TGTGCCAGCAGCCCCGGACAGGTCTATGGCTACACCTTC	CASSPGQVYGYTF
TRBV12-3/TRBV12-4	TRBJ2-7	TRBD1	NA	TGTGCCAGCAGTCGGAACAGGGGATACGAGCAGTACTTC	CASSRNRGYEQYF
TRBV5-5	TRBJ2-7	NA	NA	TGTGCCAGCAGCTTGCGTGCCACCCCCTACGAGCAGTACTTC	CASSLRATPYEQYF
TRBV9	TRBJ1-2	NA	NA	TGTGCCAGCAGCCCTAGGGAGAACTATGGCTACACCTTC	CASSPRENYGYTF
TRBV7-9	TRBJ2-2	NA	few	TGTGCCAGCAGCTTGTTGAGGGGAACCGGGGAGCTGTTTTTT	CASSLLRGTGELFF
TRBV28	TRBJ2-7	NA	NA	TGTGCCAGCAGTCAGGGACGGCTCTACGAGCAGTACTTC	CASSQGRLYEQYF
TRBV5-6	TRBJ1-2	NA	NA	TGTGCCAGCTCCTACGTCGGGGGGCGCCTGGCTAACTATGGCTACACCTTC	CASSYVGGRLANYGYTF
TRBV4-1	TRBJ2-1	NA	NA	TGCGCCAGCAGCCAACCACTAAAGAGCTCCTACAATGAGCAGTTCTTC	CASSQPLKSSYNEQFF
TRBV3-1/TRBV3-2	TRBJ2-3	TRBD1	NA	TGTGCCAGCACCTACTCAGGGGGCGCAGATACGCAGTATTTT	CASTYSGGADTQYF
TRBV30	TRBJ2-5	NA	NA	TGTGCCTGGAGTTCCCCCCAAGAGACCCAGTACTTC	CAWSSPQETQYF
TRBV7-9	TRBJ2-5	NA	NA	TGTGCCAGCAGCCAATGGGACAAGGAGACCCAGTACTTC	CASSQWDKETQYF
TRBV6-5	TRBJ1-1	NA	NA	TGTGCCAGCTCCAGTGGATCCACGAACACTGAAGCTTTCTTT	CASSSGSTNTEAFF
TRBV20-1	TRBJ1-2	NA	NA	TGCAGTGCTAGTATAGAAAGTAACTATGGCTACACCTTC	CSASIESNYGYTF
TRBV7-6	TRBJ2-5	NA	NA	TGTGCCAGCAGCACGGGGACGGTGGACTGGACGTACCAAGAGACCCAGTACTTC	CASSTGTVDWTYQETQYF
TRBV19	TRBJ1-2	NA	once	TGTGCCAGTAGTATGGGCCGGGGGGGCTACACCTTC	CASSMGRGGYTF
TRBV5-5	TRBJ1-4	NA	NA	TGTGCCAGCAGCTTGCGCGGTGCCAGGATTAATGAAAAACTGTTTTTT	CASSLRGARINEKLFF
TRBV7-8	TRBJ2-7	NA	NA	TGTGCCAGCAGCTTAGGGGCGGGCTATTCCTACGAGCAGTACTTC	CASSLGAGYSYEQYF
TRBV7-3	TRBJ2-6	TRBD1	NA	TGTGCCAGCAGCCCACAGGGGACAGCTGGGGCCAACGTCCTGACTTTC	CASSPQGTAGANVLTF
TRBV5-6	TRBJ1-2	NA	NA	TGTGCCAGCAGCAAGGAGGCACTCTATGGCTACACCTTC	CASSKEALYGYTF
TRBV2	TRBJ2-3	NA	NA	TGTGCCAGCAGTGAACAGAGGCCAGATACGCAGTATTTT	CASSEQRPDTQYF
TRBV7-8	TRBJ2-3	TRBD2	NA	TGTGCCAGCAGCTTAGGGGCGGGGGACTACCACACAGATACGCAGTATTTT	CASSLGAGDYHTDTQYF
TRBV5-8	TRBJ2-6	NA	NA	TGTGCCAGCAGCTCAACAGGGTCTGGGGCCAACGTCCTGACTTTC	CASSSTGSGANVLTF
TRBV20-1	TRBJ2-1	NA	NA	TGCAGTGCTAGTGGCGGCACTTACAATGAGCAGTTCTTC	CSASGGTYNEQFF
TRBV7-9	TRBJ2-1	NA	NA	TGTGCCAGCAGCTTAGCCCGAGCGGGTGAGCAGTTCTTC	CASSLARAGEQFF
TRBV14	TRBJ1-3	NA	few	TGTGCCAGCAGCCAAGGCGCGAGGTCCGGAAACACCATATATTTT	CASSQGARSGNTIYF
TRBV19	TRBJ1-2	NA	NA	TGTGCCAGTAGTACCGACAGATATAACTATGGCTACACCTTC	CASSTDRYNYGYTF
TRBV5-1	TRBJ2-3	NA	few	TGCGCCAGCAGCTTGGAAGGTCAGGATACGCAGTATTTT	CASSLEGQDTQYF